This TCR beta chain originates from a study of brain T cells in children with intractable seizures. Using immunoSEQ multiplex PCR, the repertoire was profiled, and TCRdb retains in-frame clones only, with some absent. The sample has hundreds of thousands of clones; 93% are singletons. Trimming shortened V by 2 bases and J by 3 bases, and 14 bases separated the two germline ends. This CDR3 contains 16 residues. CDR1 MGHRA and CDR2 YSYEKL come from the germline V gene. Time point here: blood from clinic visit 5 months post-surgery; TSC patient then seizure free. The sample here was peripheral blood, taken approximately 5 months after surgery. The J gene is TRBJ2-1, the V gene TRBV4-1; maybe TRBD1 (6 bases). The receptor was derived from a boy younger than two with tuberous sclerosis and intractable seizures. The CDR3 DNA is TGCGCCAGCAGCCAAAACCCAGGGGCGGTCTACAATGAGCAGTTCTTC. It translates to CASSQNPGAVYNEQFF.